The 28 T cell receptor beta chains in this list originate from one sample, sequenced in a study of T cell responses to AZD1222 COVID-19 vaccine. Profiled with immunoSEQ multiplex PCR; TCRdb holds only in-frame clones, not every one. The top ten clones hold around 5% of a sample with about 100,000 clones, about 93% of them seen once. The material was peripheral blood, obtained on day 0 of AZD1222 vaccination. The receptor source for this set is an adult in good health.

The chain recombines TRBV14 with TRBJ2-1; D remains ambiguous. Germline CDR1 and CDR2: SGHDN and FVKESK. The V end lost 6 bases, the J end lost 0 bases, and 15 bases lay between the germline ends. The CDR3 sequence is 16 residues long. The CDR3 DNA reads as TGTGCCAGCAGTCCCAAGATTTGGAACTCCTACAATGAGCAGTTCTTC. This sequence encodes CASSPKIWNSYNEQFF. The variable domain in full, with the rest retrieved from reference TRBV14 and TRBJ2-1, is EAGVTQFPSHSVIEKGQTVTLRCDPISGHDNLYWYRRVMGKEIKFLLHFVKESKQDESGMPNNRFLAERTGGTYSTLKVQPAELEDSGVYFCASSPKIWNSYNEQFFGPGTRLTVL.

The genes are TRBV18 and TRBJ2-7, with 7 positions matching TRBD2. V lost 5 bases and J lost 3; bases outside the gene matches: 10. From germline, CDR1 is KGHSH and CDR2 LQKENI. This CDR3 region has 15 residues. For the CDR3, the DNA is TGTGCCAGCTCAGGGGCGGGAGAGCTAATCTACGAGCAGTACTTC. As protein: CASSGAGELIYEQYF.

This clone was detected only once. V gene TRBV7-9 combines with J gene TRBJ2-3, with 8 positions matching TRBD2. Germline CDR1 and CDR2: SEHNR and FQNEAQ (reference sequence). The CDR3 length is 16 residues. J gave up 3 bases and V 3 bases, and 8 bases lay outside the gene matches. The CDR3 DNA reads TGTGCCAGCAGCTTGAAGCTAGCGGGCCGGACAGATACGCAGTATTTT. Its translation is CASSLKLAGRTDTQYF.

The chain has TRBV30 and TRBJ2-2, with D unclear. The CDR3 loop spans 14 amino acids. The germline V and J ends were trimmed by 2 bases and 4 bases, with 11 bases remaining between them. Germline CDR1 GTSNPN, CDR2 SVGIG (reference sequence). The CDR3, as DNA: TGTGCCTGGAGTTTAGCCCAGGTCACCGGGGAGCTGTTTTTT. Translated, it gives CAWSLAQVTGELFF.

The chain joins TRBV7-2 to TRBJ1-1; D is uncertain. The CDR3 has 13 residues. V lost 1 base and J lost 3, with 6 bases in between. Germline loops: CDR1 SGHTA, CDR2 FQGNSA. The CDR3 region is CASSLGRHTEAFF. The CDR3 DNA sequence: TGTGCCAGCAGCTTAGGACGCCACACTGAAGCTTTCTTT.

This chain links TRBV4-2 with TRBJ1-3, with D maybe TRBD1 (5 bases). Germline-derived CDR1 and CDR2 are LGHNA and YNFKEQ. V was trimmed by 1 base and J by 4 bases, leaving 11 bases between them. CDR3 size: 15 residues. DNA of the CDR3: TGTGCCAGCAGCCAAGCGGGGGGTCGCGGAAACACCATATATTTT. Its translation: CASSQAGGRGNTIYF.

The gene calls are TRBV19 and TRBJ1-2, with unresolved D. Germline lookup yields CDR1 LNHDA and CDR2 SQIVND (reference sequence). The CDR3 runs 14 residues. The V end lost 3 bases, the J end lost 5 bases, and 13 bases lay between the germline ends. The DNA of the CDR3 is TGTGCCAGTAGTATTATTTCCGGGGAGTATGGCTACACCTTC. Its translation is CASSIISGEYGYTF.

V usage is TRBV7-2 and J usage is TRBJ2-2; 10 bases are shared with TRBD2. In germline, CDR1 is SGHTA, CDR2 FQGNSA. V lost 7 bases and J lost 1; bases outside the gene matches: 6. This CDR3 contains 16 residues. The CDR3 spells CASTGGLAVNTGELFF. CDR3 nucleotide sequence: TGTGCCAGCACGGGCGGACTAGCGGTGAACACCGGGGAGCTGTTTTTT.

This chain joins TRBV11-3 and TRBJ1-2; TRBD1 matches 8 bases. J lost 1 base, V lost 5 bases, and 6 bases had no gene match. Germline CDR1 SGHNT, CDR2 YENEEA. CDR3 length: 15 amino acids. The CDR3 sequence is CASSTPGQDNYGYTF. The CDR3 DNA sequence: TGTGCCAGCAGCACCCCGGGACAGGATAACTATGGCTACACCTTC.

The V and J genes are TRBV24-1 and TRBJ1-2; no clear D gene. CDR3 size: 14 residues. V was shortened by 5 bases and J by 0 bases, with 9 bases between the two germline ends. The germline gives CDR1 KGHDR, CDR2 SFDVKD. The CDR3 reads CATSGASSNYGYTF. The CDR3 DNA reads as TGTGCCACCAGTGGGGCCAGCTCTAACTATGGCTACACCTTC.

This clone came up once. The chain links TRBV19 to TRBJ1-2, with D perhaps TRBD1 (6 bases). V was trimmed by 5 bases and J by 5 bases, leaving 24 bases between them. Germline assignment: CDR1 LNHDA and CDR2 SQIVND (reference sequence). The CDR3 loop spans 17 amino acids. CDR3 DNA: TGTGCCAGTAGTCGAGGCCCCGGCGCAGGGGAGAGTTATGGCTACACCTTC. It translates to CASSRGPGAGESYGYTF.

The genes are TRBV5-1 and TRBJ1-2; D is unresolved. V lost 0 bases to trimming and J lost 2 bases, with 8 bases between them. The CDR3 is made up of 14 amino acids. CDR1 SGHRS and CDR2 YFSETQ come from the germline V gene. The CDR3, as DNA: TGCGCCAGCAGCTTGGGTGTCGGAAACTATGGCTACACCTTC. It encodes CASSLGVGNYGYTF. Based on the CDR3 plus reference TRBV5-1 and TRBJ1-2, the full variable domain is KAGVTQTPRYLIKTRGQQVTLSCSPISGHRSVSWYQQTPGQGLQFLFEYFSETQRNKGNFPGRFSGRQFSNSRSEMNVSTLELGDSALYLCASSLGVGNYGYTFGSGTRLTVV.

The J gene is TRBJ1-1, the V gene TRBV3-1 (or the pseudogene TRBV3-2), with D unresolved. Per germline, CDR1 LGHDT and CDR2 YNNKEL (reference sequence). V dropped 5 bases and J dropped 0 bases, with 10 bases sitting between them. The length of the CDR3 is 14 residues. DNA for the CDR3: TGTGCCAGCAGCGAGGGAGTTCTGAACACTGAAGCTTTCTTT. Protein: CASSEGVLNTEAFF.

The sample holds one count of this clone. CDR3 sequence reads: CASSTGGSYTF. In DNA form, the CDR3 reads TGTGCCAGCAGCACAGGGGGAAGCTACACCTTC. V and J are TRBV9 and TRBJ1-2, with 8 bases that match TRBD1. Germline trimming cut 4 bases from V and 9 bases from J; bases unmatched to any gene: 2. The CDR3 length is 11 residues. Per germline, CDR1 SGDLS and CDR2 YYNGEE.

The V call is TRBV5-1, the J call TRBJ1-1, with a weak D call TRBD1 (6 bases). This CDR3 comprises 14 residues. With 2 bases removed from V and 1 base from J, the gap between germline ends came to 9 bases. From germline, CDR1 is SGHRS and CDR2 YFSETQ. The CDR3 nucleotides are TGCGCCAGCAGCTTATTACAGGGGAACACTGAAGCTTTCTTT. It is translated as CASSLLQGNTEAFF.

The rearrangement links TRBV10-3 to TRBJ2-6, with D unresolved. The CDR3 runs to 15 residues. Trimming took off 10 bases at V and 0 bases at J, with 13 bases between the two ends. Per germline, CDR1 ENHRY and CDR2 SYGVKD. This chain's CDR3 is CATVDGYSGANVLTF. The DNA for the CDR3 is TGTGCCACCGTGGACGGATACTCTGGGGCCAACGTCCTGACTTTC.

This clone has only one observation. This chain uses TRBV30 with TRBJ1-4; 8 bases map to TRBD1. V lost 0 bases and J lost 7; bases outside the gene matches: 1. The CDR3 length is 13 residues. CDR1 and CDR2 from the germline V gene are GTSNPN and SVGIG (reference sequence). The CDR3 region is CAWSVQGGEKLFF. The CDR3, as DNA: TGTGCCTGGAGTGTACAGGGGGGTGAAAAACTGTTTTTT.

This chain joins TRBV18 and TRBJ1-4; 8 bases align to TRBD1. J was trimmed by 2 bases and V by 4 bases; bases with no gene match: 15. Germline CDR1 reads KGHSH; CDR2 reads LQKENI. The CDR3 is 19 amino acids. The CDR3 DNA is TGTGCCAGCTCACTTGATCGGACAGGGAGTTATATGACTAATGAAAAACTGTTTTTT. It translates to CASSLDRTGSYMTNEKLFF.

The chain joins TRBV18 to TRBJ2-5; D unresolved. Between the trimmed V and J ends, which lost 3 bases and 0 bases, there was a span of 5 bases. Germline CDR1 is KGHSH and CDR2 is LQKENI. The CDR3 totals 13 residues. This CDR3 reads CASSPTYQETQYF. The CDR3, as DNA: TGTGCCAGCTCACCGACGTACCAAGAGACCCAGTACTTC.

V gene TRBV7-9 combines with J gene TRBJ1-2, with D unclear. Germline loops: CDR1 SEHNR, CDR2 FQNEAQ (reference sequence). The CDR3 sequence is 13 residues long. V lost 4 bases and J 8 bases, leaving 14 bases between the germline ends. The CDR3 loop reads CASSSHRSAGYTF. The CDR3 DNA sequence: TGTGCCAGCAGCTCCCATCGCTCCGCCGGCTACACCTTC. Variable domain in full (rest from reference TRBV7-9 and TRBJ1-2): DTGVSQNPRHKITKRGQNVTFRCDPISEHNRLYWYRQTLGQGPEFLTYFQNEAQLEKSRLLSDRFSAERPKGSFSTLEIQRTEQGDSAMYLCASSSHRSAGYTFGSGTRLTVV.

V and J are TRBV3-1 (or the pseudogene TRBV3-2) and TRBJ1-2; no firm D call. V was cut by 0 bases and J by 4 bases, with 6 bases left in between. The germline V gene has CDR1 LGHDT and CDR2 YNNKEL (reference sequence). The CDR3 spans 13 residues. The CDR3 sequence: CASSQDPVYGYTF. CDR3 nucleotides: TGTGCCAGCAGCCAAGATCCCGTCTATGGCTACACCTTC.

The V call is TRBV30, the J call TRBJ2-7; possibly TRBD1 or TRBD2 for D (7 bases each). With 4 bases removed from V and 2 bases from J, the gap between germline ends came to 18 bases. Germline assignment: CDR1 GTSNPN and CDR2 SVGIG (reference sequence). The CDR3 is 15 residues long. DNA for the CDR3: TGTGCCTGGACCAGGGGGGGGCCAGGCCCCTACGAGCAGTACTTC. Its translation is CAWTRGGPGPYEQYF.

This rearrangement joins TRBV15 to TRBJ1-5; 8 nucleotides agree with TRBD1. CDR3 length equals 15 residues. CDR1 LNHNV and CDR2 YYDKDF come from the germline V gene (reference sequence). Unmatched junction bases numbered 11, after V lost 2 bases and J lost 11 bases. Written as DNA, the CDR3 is TGTGCCACCAGCAGAAAGCAGGGGGCCCCCACGGCCCAGCATTTT. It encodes CATSRKQGAPTAQHF.

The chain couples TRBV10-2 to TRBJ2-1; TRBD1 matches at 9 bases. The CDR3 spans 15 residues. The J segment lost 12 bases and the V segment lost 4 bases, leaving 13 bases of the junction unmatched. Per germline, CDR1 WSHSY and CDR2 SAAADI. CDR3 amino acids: CASSGVGTGWSVQFF. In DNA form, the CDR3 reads TGCGCCAGCAGTGGGGTGGGGACAGGGTGGTCGGTGCAGTTCTTC.

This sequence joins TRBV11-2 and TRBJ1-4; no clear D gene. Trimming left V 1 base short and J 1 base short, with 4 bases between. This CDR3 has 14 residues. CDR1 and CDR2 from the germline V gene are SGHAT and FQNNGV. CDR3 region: CASSLGVTNEKLFF. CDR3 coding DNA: TGTGCCAGCAGCTTAGGGGTAACTAATGAAAAACTGTTTTTT.

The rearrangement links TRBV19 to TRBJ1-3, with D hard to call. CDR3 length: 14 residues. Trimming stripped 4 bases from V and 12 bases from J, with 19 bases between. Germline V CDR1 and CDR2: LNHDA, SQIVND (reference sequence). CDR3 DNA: TGTGCCAGTAGTACCCCGTCGGGGTATGCCCTCATATATTTT. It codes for CASSTPSGYALIYF. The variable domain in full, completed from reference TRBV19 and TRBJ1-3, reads DGGITQSPKYLFRKEGQNVTLSCEQNLNHDAMYWYRQDPGQGLRLIYYSQIVNDFQKGDIAEGYSVSREKKESFPLTVTSAQKNPTAFYLCASSTPSGYALIYFGEGSWLTVV.

CDR3 in DNA: TGTGCCAGCAGTGAGACTAGTTCGGGTGAGCAGTTCTTC. It encodes CASSETSSGEQFF. The chain is built from TRBV6-4 and TRBJ2-1; a weak D match, TRBD2 (6 bases). Trimming removed 3 bases at V and 9 bases at J, with 12 bases between. The CDR3 contains 13 residues. The germline CDR1 and CDR2 sequences are MRHNA and SNTAGT.

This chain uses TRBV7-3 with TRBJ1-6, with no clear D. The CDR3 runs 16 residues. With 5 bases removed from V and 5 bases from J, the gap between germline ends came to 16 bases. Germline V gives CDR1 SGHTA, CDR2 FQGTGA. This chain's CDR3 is CASSRTSAKNNSPLHF. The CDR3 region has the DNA TGTGCCAGCAGCCGCACCTCGGCAAAGAATAATTCACCCCTCCACTTT.